Sequencing of this T cell receptor beta chain was carried out in a study of blood T cell repertoires in COVID-19 (dated by TCRdb to the early 2020s). Looking at the study overall: Collaborator samples came from the United States, Italy and Spain and covered acute and convalescent phases of COVID-19. The material from the prospective study consisted of cDNA or gDNA derived from T cells, B-cell-depleted T cells, or PBMCs. Subjects who had been exposed to COVID-19, were actively infected with it, or had recovered from it provided the deeply sampled blood TCRbeta repertoires that made up the dataset. Sample metadata almost always included a de-identified subject ID, COVID-19 status, age in years and sex. Samples came from the ongoing ImmuneRACE study (first 160 participants) plus 1,254 subjects from 6 global collaborators. Where available, HLA class I and class II types were taken from metadata supplied by the sample provider and were not determined by assay-based typing. The repertoires were released in a freely available public database meant as a resource for research on the immune response to SARS-CoV-2. The paper's findings and limits, for the study overall: The quantity of clinical and demographic metadata differed by source and by participant and was supplied without curation.

Participants in the prospective study were aged roughly 18 to 100 years, lived in about two dozen United States geographic areas, and enrolled through a virtual design. To assign participants to cohorts, the prospective study relied on clinical history that participants themselves reported in a screening survey and a study questionnaire. A participant counted as exposed if, within 2 weeks of entering the study, that participant had been in contact with someone who had a PCR-confirmed or clinician-diagnosed COVID-19 case. In the prospective study, whole blood, serum and a nasopharyngeal or oropharyngeal swab were collected from each participant by mobile phlebotomists. Additional blood draws and questionnaires over an approximately 2-month period could optionally be provided by prospective study participants. Prospective study blood samples were shipped either frozen or at room temperature before DNA extraction.

The CDR1 and CDR2 encoded by the germline V gene are SGHTA and FQGNSA. Clipping removes 8 bases from V and 6 bases from J, with 14 as the unmatched junction base count. Measured from the cysteine to the phenylalanine, the CDR3 is 16 residues long. Left in the record is the CDR3 DNA by itself, 48 bases read in frame from the first base. To note about this clone: No antigen is known for it. Base-call qualities are not available, and no considerably larger clone is one nucleotide away.

TCRbeta CDR3 regions were amplified from genomic DNA using the immunoSEQ Assay, a bias-controlled multiplex PCR. Per the original workflow: The number of nucleated cells in each sample was estimated from the amplification of reference gene primers within the assay. To quantify the absolute abundance of each unique TCRbeta CDR3 rearrangement, sequence reads were collapsed and filtered. Productive Simpson clonality was computed per sample as the square root of Simpson's diversity index over productive rearrangements. Sourced from immuneACCESS, this table was stored by TCRdb with only in-frame sequences that have V and J called. A share of the clones is absent; for the studies checked, an unresolved V gene accounts for under half, and the remainder has no known explanation. V and J calls and clone size are given by that table; D and trimming were obtained from the DNA. The table for this sample lists fewer than 350,000 clones; 85% of them were counted only once. The top ten constitute 1.5% to 2% of the sample.

The chain joins TRBV7-2 to TRBJ2-3; 10 bases in between match TRBD2. The TCR originated in a woman aged 30 to 39 who had been exposed to COVID-19. The material sequenced was PBMCs or T cells enriched from blood (not recorded which). The CDR3 protein: CASASRSGGVPDTQYF. In nucleotides, the sequence is TGTGCCAGCGCTTCGAGGAGCGGGGGGGTCCCGGATACGCAGTATTTT.